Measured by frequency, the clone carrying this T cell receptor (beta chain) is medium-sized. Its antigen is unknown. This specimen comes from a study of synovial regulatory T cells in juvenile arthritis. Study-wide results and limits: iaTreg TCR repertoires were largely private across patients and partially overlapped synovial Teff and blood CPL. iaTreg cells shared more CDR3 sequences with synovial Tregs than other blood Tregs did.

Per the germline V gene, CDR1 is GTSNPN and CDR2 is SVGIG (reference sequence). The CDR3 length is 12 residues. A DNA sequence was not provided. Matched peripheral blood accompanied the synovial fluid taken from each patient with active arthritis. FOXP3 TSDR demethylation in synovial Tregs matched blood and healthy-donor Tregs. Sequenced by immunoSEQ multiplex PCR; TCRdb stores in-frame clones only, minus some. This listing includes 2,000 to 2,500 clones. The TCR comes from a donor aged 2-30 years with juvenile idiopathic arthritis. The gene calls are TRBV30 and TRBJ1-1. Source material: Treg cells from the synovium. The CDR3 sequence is CAWRMMNTEAFF.